The clone carrying this T cell receptor (beta chain) was recorded many times. The CDR3 totals 14 residues. V was shortened by 2 bases and J by 2 bases, with 11 bases between the two germline ends. Germline V gene sequence: CDR1 SGHRS, CDR2 YFSETQ. TCRdb ran MiXCR on the 5' RACE reads and lists one entry per CDR3 protein. This table has 100,000 to 150,000 distinct CDR3 sequences, 3.2% appearing once. The data were taken from a study of neurological immune-mediated disorders. The sequenced sample was PBMCs. The V and J genes are TRBV5-1 and TRBJ2-7, with D possibly matching TRBD2 (6 bases). This receptor was obtained from a woman aged 25 to 39 with multiple sclerosis. The CDR3 DNA reads as TGCGCCAGCAGCTTTGGGGGGACCCCCTACGAGCAGTACTTC. This gives the protein CASSFGGTPYEQYF.